This TCR beta chain was captured in a study of CD8+ T cells in alopecia areata. Turning to the study itself: Tofacitinib lasted 6 to 18 months, then 6 months off drug.

As the sequencing template, cDNA was produced by extracting RNA and reverse transcribing it. Data came from immunoSEQ multiplex PCR; TCRdb stores just in-frame clones and leaves some out. The profile shows some 170,000 clones, roughly 53% of them singletons. The treatment: oral pan-JAK inhibitor, 5-10 mg twice daily. Investigators sorted PBMCs to obtain both CD4+ and CD8+ T cells. CDR3 length equals 14 residues. Per the germline V gene, CDR1 is SGHRS and CDR2 is YFSETQ. Trimming took off 4 bases at V and 2 bases at J, with 13 bases between the two ends. Findings of the study overall: While patients received tofacitinib, many expanded lesional clones remained present in scalp and blood.

On this clone itself: Its antigen is not identified.

This clonotype was obtained from a human donor with alopecia areata. The sequenced sample was CD8+ T cells sorted from blood, obtained at week 24, from a patient treated with tofacitinib. The chain is built from TRBV5-1 and TRBJ2-7, with D unresolved. CDR3 sequence: CASSVRTETYEQYF. CDR3 nucleotides: TGCGCCAGCAGCGTACGGACGGAAACCTACGAGCAGTACTTC.